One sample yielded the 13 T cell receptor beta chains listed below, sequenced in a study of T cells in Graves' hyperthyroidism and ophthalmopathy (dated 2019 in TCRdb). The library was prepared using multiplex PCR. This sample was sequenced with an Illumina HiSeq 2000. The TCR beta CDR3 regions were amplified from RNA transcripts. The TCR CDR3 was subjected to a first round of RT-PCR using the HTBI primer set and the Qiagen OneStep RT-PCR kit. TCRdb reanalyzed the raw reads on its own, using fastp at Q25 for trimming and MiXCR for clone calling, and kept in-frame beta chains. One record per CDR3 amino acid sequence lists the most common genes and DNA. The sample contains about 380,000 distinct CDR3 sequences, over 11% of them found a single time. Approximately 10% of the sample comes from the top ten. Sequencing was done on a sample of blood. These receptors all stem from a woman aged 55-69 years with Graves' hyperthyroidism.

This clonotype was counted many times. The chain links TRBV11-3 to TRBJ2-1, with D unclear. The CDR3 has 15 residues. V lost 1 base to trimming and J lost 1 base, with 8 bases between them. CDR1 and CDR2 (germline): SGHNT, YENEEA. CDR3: CASSLAPQSYNEQFF. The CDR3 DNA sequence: TGTGCCAGCAGCTTAGCACCCCAGTCCTACAATGAGCAGTTCTTC.

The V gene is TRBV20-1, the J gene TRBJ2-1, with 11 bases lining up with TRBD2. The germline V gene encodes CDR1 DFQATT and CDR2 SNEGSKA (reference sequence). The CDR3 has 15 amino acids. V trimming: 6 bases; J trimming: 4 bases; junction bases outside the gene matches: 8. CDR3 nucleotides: TGCAGTGCGGGCGCTAGCGGGAGGAGGTACAATGAGCAGTTCTTC. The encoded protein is CSAGASGRRYNEQFF.

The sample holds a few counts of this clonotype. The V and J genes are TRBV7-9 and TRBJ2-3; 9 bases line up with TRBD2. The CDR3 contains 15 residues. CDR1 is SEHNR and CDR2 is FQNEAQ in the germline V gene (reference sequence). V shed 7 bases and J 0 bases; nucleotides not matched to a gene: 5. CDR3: CASTRLAESTDTQYF. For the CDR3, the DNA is TGTGCCAGCACCCGACTAGCGGAGAGCACAGATACGCAGTATTTT. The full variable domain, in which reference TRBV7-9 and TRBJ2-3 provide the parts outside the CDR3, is DTGVSQNPRHKITKRGQNVTFRCDPISEHNRLYWYRQTLGQGPEFLTYFQNEAQLEKSRLLSDRFSAERPKGSFSTLEIQRTEQGDSAMYLCASTRLAESTDTQYFGPGTRLTVL.

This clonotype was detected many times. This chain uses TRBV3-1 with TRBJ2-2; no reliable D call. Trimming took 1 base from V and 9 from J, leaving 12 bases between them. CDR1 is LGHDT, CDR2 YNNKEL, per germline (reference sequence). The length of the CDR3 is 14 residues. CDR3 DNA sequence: TGTGCCAGCAGCCAAGGGGCAGCGTTGAGGGAGCTGTTTTTT. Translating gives CASSQGAALRELFF. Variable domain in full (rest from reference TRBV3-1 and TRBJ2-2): DTAVSQTPKYLVTQMGNDKSIKCEQNLGHDTMYWYKQDSKKFLKIMFSYNNKELIINETVPNRFSPKSPDKAHLNLHINSLELGDSAVYFCASSQGAALRELFFGEGSRLTVL.

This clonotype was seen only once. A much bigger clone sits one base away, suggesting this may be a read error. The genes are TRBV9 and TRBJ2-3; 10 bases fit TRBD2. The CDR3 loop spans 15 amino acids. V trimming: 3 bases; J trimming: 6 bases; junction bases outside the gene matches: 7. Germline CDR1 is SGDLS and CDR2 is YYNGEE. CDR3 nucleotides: TGTGCCAGCAGCGCCGAGGGGACTAGCGCGGATACGCAGTATTTT. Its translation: CASSAEGTSADTQYF. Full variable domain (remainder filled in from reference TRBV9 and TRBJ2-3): DSGVTQTPKHLITATGQRVTLRCSPRSGDLSVYWYQQSLDQGLQFLIQYYNGEERAKGNILERFSAQQFPDLHSELNLSSLELGDSALYFCASSAEGTSADTQYFGPGTRLTVL.

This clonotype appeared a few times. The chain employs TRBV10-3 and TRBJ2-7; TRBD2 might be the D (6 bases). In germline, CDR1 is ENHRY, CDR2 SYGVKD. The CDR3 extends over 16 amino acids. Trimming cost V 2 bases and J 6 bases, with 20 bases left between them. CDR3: CAISEPKDGGTSEQYF. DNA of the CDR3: TGTGCCATCAGTGAGCCTAAGGACGGAGGGACTTCCGAGCAGTACTTC.

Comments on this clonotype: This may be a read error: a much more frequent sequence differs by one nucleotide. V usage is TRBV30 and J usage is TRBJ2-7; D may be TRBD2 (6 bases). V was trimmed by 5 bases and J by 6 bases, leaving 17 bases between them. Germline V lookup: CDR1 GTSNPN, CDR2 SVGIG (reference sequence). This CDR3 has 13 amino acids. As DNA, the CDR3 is TGTGCCTGGCGACTAGAAGCGTATCGCGAGCAGTACTTC. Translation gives CAWRLEAYREQYF. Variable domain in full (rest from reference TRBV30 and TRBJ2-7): SQTIHQWPATLVQPVGSPLSLECTVEGTSNPNLYWYRQAAGRGLQLLFYSVGIGQISSEVPQNLSASRPQDRQFILSSKKLLLSDSGFYLCAWRLEAYREQYFGPGTRLTVT.

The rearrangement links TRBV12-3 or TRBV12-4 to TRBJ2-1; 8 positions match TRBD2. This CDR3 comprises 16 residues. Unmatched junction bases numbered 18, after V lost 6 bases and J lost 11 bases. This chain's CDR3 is CASSREAGVAGWQQFF. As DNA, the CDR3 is TGTGCCAGCAGCCGAGAAGCGGGGGTAGCGGGGTGGCAGCAGTTCTTC.

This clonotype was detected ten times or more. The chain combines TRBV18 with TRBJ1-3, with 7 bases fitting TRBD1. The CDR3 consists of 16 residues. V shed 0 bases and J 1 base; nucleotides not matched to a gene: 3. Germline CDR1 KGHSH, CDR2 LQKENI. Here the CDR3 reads CASSPPGQLSGNTIYF. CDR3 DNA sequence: TGTGCCAGCTCACCACCGGGACAGCTTTCTGGAAACACCATATATTTT.

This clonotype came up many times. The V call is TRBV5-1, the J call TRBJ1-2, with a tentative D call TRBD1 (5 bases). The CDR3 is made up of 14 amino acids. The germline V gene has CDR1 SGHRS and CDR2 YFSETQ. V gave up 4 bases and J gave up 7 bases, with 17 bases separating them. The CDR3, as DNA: TGCGCCAGCAGCCCCGTGCAGGGAACTGGTGGCTACACCTTC. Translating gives CASSPVQGTGGYTF.

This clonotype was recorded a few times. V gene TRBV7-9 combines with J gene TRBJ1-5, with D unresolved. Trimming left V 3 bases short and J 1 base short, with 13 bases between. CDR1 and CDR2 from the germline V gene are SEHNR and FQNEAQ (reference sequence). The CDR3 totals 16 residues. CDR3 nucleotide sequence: TGTGCCAGCAGCTTTTTTAGTGGAGGGAGCAATCAGCCCCAGCATTTT. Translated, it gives CASSFFSGGSNQPQHF.

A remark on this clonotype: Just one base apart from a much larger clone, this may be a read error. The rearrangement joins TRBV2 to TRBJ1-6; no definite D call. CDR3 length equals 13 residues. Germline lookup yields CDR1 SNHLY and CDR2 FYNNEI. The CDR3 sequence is CASSVGDNSSLHF. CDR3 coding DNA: TGTGCCAGCAGTGTGGGAGACAATTCATCCCTCCACTTT.

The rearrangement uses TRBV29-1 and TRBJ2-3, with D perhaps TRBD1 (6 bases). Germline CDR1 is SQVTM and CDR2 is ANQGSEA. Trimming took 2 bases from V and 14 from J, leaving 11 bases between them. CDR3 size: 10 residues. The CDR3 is CSVEQGRRYF. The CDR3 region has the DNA TGCAGCGTTGAACAGGGGAGAAGGTATTTT.